The sequence of this T cell receptor beta chain was determined in a study of T cell responses to AZD1222 COVID-19 vaccine. The study, taken as a whole, reports: Reportedly, nearly half of unique spike TCRs recognized epitopes outside B.1.351/B.1.1.7 mutations. It was only a handful of AZD1222 recipients who were seropositive at baseline. Clonal diversity may have been underestimated in mostly white British donors.

Trimming left V 0 bases short and J 4 bases short, with 3 bases between. The V gene's germline CDR1 is MGHRA and CDR2 YSYEKL. The CDR3 length is 12 residues. Method: immunoSEQ multiplex PCR; TCRdb's copy keeps in-frame clones and lacks some. The profile shows around 100,000 clones, 80% to 95% of them singletons. On this clone: Its matching antigen is unknown. Other DNA sequences of this sample code for an identical CDR3.

This clonotype was sampled from an adult in good health. The chain carries TRBV4-1 and TRBJ2-5; D call uncertain. The specimen comprised peripheral blood, sampled on day 0 of AZD1222 vaccination. The CDR3 loop reads CASSQERETQYF. CDR3 DNA: TGCGCCAGCAGCCAAGAGCGAGAGACCCAGTACTTC.